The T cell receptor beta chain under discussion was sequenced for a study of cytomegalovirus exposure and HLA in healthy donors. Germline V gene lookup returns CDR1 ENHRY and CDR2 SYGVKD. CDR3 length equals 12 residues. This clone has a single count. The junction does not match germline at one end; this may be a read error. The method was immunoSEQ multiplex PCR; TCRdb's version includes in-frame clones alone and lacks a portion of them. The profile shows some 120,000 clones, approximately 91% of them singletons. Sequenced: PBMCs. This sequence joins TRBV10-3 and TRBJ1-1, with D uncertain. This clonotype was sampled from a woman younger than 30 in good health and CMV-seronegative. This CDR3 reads CATSEGYGEAFF. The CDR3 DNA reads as TGTGCCACCAGTGAGGGTTACGGTGAAGCTTTCTTT.